Listed here is a single T cell receptor beta chain. Its target is not known. Libraries were prepared by immunoSEQ multiplex PCR; TCRdb keeps only in-frame clonotypes and omits some of them. The repertoire holds fewer than 900,000 clones, with about 90% as singletons. The data originate from a study of Ad26.COV2.S vaccination and SARS-CoV-2 variants. Looking at the study overall: Once, or twice with 56 days between doses, Ad26.COV2.S was given intramuscularly. General observations from the study: Placebo recipients trailed vaccine recipients in spike-specific TCR breadth. Responses of T cells in total may have been underestimated by the TCR breadth and depth analyses.

Treatment noted: 15 to 20 received Ad26.COV2.S at low or high dose, single or two shots; about 5 received placebo; per-sample allocation not given. The samples date from day 63 after the first vaccine or placebo injection. An adult of 18-55 years in Boston served as donor. The CDR3 spans 14 residues. CDR1 GTSNPN and CDR2 SVGIG come from the germline V gene (reference sequence). Trimming pared 3 bases from V and 4 bases from J, leaving 13 bases between. The chain carries TRBV30 and TRBJ1-3, with D uncertain. This material consisted of peripheral blood, taken in a trial of Ad26.COV2.S vaccine versus placebo. The receptor's source is a person aged 18 to 65 who received the Ad26.COV2.S COVID-19 vaccine or a placebo. In DNA form, the CDR3 reads TGTGCCTGGAGCAATCGAGCAGGAGGAAACACCATATATTTT. Amino acids: CAWSNRAGGNTIYF.